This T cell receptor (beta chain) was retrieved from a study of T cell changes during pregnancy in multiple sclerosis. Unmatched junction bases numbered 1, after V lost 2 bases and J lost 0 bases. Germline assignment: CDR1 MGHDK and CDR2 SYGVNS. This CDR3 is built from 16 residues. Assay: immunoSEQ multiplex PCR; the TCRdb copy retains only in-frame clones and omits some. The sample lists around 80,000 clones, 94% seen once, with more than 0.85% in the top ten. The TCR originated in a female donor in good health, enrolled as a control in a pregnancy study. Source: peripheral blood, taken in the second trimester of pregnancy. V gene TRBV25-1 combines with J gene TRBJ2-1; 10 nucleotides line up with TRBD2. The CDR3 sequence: CASSEPSGGSYNEQFF. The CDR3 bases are TGTGCCAGCAGTGAACCTAGCGGGGGCTCCTACAATGAGCAGTTCTTC.